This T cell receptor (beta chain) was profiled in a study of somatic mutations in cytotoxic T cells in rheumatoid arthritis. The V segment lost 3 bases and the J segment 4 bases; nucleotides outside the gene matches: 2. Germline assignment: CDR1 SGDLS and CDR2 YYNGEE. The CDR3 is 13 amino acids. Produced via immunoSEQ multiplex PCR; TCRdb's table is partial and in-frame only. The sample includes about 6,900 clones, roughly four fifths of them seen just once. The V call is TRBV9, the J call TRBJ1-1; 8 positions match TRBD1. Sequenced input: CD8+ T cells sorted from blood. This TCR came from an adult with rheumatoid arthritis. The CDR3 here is CASSGQGLTEAFF. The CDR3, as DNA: TGTGCCAGCAGCGGACAGGGGCTCACTGAAGCTTTCTTT.